Shown below are 4 T cell receptor beta chains from a single sample sequenced in a study of blood T cell repertoires in COVID-19. Data came from immunoSEQ multiplex PCR; TCRdb stores just in-frame clones and leaves some out. Of 250,000 to 400,000 clones listed, approximately 88% are singletons. The sample was peripheral blood. The receptors stem from a woman in her 30s with COVID-19, enrolled during active disease.

This clone was recorded once. The chain carries TRBV28 and TRBJ1-4, with TRBD1 matching 8 bases. This CDR3 contains 15 residues. With V trimmed by 5 bases and J by 6 bases, 8 bases remained unmatched. The V gene's germline CDR1 is MDHEN and CDR2 SYDVKM. CDR3 region: CASSQAGGADEKLFF. CDR3 nucleotide sequence: TGTGCCAGCAGTCAAGCAGGGGGCGCGGATGAAAAACTGTTTTTT. Based on the CDR3 plus reference TRBV28 and TRBJ1-4, the full variable domain is DVKVTQSSRYLVKRTGEKVFLECVQDMDHENMFWYRQDPGLGLRLIYFSYDVKMKEKGDIPEGYSVSREKKERFSLILESASTNQTSMYLCASSQAGGADEKLFFGSGTQLSVL.

The chain joins TRBV4-3 to TRBJ2-3, with D possibly TRBD1 on 5 matching bases. V was cut by 0 bases and J by 0 bases, with 7 bases left in between. The CDR3 sequence is 15 residues long. Germline V gene lookup returns CDR1 LGHNA and CDR2 YSLEER. CDR3 in amino acids: CASSQDPGSTDTQYF. In DNA form, the CDR3 reads TGCGCCAGCAGCCAAGATCCAGGGAGCACAGATACGCAGTATTTT.

This chain connects TRBV5-4 to TRBJ2-3, with D tentatively TRBD2 (6 bases). The CDR3 has 14 amino acids. Germline V lookup: CDR1 SGHNT, CDR2 YYREEE (reference sequence). The V end was cut by 4 bases, the J end by 6 bases, with 15 bases between. The CDR3 DNA sequence: TGTGCCAGCAGCCAGGGACCCGCGGGGGATACGCAGTATTTT. It translates to CASSQGPAGDTQYF.

Here the CDR3 DNA reads TGCGCCAGCAGCTCGTGGGACAGGGTGGACACTGAAGCTTTCTTT. Its translation: CASSSWDRVDTEAFF. The chain is built from TRBV5-1 and TRBJ1-1; 9 bases fit TRBD1. The CDR3 length is 15 residues. CDR1 is SGHRS and CDR2 is YFSETQ in the germline V gene. The junction had 6 bases not matched to a gene; V was cut back by 3 bases and J by 3 bases.